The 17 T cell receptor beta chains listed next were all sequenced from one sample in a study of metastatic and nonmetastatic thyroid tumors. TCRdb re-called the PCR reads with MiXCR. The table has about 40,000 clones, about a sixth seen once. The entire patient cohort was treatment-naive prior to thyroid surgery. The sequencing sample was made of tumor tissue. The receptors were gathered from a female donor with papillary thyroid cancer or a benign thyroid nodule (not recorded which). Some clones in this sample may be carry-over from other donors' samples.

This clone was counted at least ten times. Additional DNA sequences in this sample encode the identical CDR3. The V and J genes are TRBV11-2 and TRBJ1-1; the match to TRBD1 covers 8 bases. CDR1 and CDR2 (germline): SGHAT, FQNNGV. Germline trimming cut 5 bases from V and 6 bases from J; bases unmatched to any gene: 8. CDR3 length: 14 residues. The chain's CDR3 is CASSTRTGKAEAFF. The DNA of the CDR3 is TGTGCCAGCAGCACCAGGACAGGGAAGGCTGAAGCTTTCTTT.

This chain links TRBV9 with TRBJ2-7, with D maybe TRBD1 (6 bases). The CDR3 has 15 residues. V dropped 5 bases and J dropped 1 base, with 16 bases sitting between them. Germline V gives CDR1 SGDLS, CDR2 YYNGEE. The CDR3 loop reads CASSGNRAGSYEQYF. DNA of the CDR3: TGTGCCAGCAGTGGAAACAGGGCAGGTTCCTACGAGCAGTACTTC. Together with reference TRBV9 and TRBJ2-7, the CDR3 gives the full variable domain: DSGVTQTPKHLITATGQRVTLRCSPRSGDLSVYWYQQSLDQGLQFLIQYYNGEERAKGNILERFSAQQFPDLHSELNLSSLELGDSALYFCASSGNRAGSYEQYFGPGTRLTVT.

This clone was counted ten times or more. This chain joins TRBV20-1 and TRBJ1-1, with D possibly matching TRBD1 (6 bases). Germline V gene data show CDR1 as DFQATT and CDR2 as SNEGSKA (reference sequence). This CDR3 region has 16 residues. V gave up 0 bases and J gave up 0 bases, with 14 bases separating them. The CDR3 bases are TGCAGTGCTAGAGATCTCCAACAGGGACTGAACACTGAAGCTTTCTTT. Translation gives CSARDLQQGLNTEAFF.

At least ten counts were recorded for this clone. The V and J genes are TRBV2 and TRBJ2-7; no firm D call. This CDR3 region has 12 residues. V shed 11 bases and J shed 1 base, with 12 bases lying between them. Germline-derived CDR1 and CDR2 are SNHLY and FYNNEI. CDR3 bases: TGTGCCGCTGGAACTAAATCCTACGAGCAGTACTTC. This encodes CAAGTKSYEQYF. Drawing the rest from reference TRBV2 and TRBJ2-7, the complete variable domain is EPEVTQTPSHQVTQMGQEVILRCVPISNHLYFYWYRQILGQKVEFLVSFYNNEISEKSEIFDDQFSVERPDGSNFTLKIRSTKLEDSAMYFCAAGTKSYEQYFGPGTRLTVT.

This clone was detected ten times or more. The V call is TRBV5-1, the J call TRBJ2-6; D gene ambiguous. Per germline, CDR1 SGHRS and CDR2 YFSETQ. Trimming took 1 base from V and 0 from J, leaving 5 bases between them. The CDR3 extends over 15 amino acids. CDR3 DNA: TGCGCCAGCAGCTTGATCAGCTCTGGGGCCAACGTCCTGACTTTC. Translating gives CASSLISSGANVLTF.

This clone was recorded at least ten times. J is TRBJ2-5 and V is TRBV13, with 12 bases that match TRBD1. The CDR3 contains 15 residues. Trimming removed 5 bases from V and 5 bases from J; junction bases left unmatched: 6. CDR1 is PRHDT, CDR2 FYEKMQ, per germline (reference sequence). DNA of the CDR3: TGTGCCAGCAGCGGGGACAGGGGGCTCGGCGAGACCCAGTACTTC. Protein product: CASSGDRGLGETQYF.

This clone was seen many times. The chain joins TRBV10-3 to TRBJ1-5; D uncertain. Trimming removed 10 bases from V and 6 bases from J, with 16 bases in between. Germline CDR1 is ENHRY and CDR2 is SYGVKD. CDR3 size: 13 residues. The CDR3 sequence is CATIPSRGQPQHF. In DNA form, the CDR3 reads TGTGCCACCATACCCAGTCGGGGTCAGCCCCAGCATTTT.

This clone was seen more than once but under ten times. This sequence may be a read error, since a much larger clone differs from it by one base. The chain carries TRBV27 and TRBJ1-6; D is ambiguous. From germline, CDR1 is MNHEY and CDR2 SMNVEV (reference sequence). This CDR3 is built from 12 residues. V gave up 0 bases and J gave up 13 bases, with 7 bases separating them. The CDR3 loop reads CASSLSAGPLHF. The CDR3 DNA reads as TGTGCCAGCAGTTTATCGGCCGGCCCCCTCCACTTT.

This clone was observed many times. CDR3 coding DNA: TGTGCCAGCAGCTTGACTAGCAATGAGCAGTTCTTC. Protein sequence: CASSLTSNEQFF. The chain carries TRBV5-5 and TRBJ2-1, with TRBD2 as a possible D gene (5 bases). Trimming cost V 1 base and J 6 bases, with 5 bases left between them. Germline-derived CDR1 and CDR2 are SGHKS and YYEKEE (reference sequence). This CDR3 is built from 12 residues.

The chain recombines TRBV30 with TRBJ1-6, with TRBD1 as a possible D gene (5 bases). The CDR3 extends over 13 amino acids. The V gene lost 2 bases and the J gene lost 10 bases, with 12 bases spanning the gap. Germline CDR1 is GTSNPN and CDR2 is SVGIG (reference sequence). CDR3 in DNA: TGTGCCTGGAGTCAAGCAGGGAACTCACCCCTCCACTTT. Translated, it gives CAWSQAGNSPLHF.

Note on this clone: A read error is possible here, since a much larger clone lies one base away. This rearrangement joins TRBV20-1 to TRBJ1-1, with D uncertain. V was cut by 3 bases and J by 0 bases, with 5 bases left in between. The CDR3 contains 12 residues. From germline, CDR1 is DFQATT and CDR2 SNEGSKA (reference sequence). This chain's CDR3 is CSARSMNTEAFF. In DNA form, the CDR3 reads TGCAGTGCTAGGAGTATGAACACTGAAGCTTTCTTT.

The CDR3 is CASSVAGDTGELFF. The CDR3 nucleotides are TGTGCCAGCAGTGTTGCGGGGGACACCGGGGAGCTGTTTTTT. The V gene is TRBV6-1, the J gene TRBJ2-2, with 7 nucleotides matching TRBD2. This CDR3 contains 14 residues. Looked up from germline, CDR1 is MNHNS and CDR2 is SASEGT. Losses at the gene ends were 4 bases for V and 3 bases for J; bases not matched to a gene: 2.

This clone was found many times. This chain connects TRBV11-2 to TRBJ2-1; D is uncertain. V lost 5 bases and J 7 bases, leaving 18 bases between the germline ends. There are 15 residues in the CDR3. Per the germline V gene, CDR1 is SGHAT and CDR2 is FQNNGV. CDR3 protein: CASSNLVGPENEQFF. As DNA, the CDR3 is TGTGCCAGCAGCAACCTAGTAGGACCCGAGAATGAGCAGTTCTTC.

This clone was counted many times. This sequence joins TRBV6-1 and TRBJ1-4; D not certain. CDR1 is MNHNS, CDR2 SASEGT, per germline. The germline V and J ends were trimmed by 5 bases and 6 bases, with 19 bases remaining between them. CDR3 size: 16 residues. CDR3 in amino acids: CASSLSLGRIHEKLFF. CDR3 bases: TGTGCCAGCAGTTTGAGCCTGGGCCGGATTCATGAAAAACTGTTTTTT.

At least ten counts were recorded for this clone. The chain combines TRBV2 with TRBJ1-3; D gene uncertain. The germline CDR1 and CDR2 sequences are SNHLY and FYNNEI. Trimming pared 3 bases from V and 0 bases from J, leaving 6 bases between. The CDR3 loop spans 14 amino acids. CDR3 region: CASSDYSSGNTIYF. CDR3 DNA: TGTGCCAGCAGTGACTACAGCTCTGGAAACACCATATATTTT.

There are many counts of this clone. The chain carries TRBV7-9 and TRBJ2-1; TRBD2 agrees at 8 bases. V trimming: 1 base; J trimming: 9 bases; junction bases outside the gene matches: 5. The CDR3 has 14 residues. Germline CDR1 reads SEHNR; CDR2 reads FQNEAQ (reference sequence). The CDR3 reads CASSLELAVGEQFF. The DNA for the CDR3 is TGTGCCAGCAGCTTAGAACTAGCGGTAGGTGAGCAGTTCTTC.

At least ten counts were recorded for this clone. The CDR3 DNA reads TGTGCCAGCAGCCTCTGGAGTGACAGGGAGGCCTATGGCTACACCTTC. It is translated as CASSLWSDREAYGYTF. The chain combines TRBV3-1 with TRBJ1-2; TRBD1 aligns across 7 bases. Trimming cost V 4 bases and J 4 bases; bases outside gene matches: 12. This CDR3 contains 16 residues. Germline-derived CDR1 and CDR2 are LGHDT and YNNKEL (reference sequence).